This TCR beta chain was sequenced during a study of siplizumab effects on memory and regulatory T cells. Study-wide findings and caveats: To unstimulated subsets, only a minor fraction of alloreactive clones could be mapped. Memory T cells appeared less diverse than naive cells, which seemed to contribute substantially to alloresponse. Proliferating Tregs taken from siplizumab cultures were not shown to have a confirmed suppressive function.

About this clone itself: Its antigen is as yet unknown.

The CDR3 is 12 amino acids. Trimming took off 8 bases at V and 1 base at J, with 9 bases between the two ends. CDR1 is SEHNR and CDR2 is FQNEAQ in the germline V gene (reference sequence). The assay was immunoSEQ multiplex PCR, and TCRdb's table has in-frame clones only and misses some. The sample contains around 110,000 clones, less than 95% of which appear only once. The receptor was isolated from a human donor in good health. The sequenced sample was non-Treg CD4+ T cells sorted from blood. The chain carries TRBV7-9 and TRBJ2-7; D unresolved. CDR3 in DNA: TGTGCCAGCGGGCTTGGGTCCTACGAGCAGTACTTC. Encoded protein: CASGLGSYEQYF.